What follows is one T cell receptor (beta chain) and its context. Antigen: not known. This sample was taken from a study of shared clonotypes between healthy human individuals. Deep was the level used in running the assay. The data were produced by immunoSEQ multiplex PCR, yet TCRdb's version contains in-frame clones alone and is incomplete. The data contain just over 2,000,000 clones, about 95% of them singletons. The naive CD8 fraction comprised CD45RO-negative cells positively selected for CCR7 and excluded terminally differentiated effector memory CD45RA+ cells. Study-wide results and limits: The naive CD4 repertoires of several donors were compared, and roughly 5.1% of clonotypes were shared. Against clonotypes common to all four donors, non-shared ones had lower generation probabilities. Naive subsets usually exceeded memory subsets in estimated richness.

The CDR3 contains 13 residues. Germline assignment: CDR1 SGHKS and CDR2 YYEKEE (reference sequence). The V end lost 0 bases, the J end lost 8 bases, and 11 bases lay between the germline ends. The receptor's source is a man younger than 35 in good health. The chain carries TRBV5-5 and TRBJ1-2; D remains unclear. The sequencing sample was made of naive CD8+ T cells sorted from blood. CDR3: CASSLASEHGYTF. DNA of the CDR3: TGTGCCAGCAGCTTGGCCTCGGAGCACGGCTACACCTTC.